These 19 T cell receptor beta chains originate from one sample sequenced in a study of CD4 and CD8 cells across lung adenocarcinoma regions. TCRdb reprocessed the PCR reads via MiXCR and lists one record per CDR3 protein. The sample includes 7,500 to 9,500 distinct CDR3 sequences, over 45% seen only once; the top ten take around 20%. The sample consisted of CD4+ T cells from the margin of a lung tumor. The receptor source for this set is a female donor with lung adenocarcinoma. The CD4 and CD8 labels of this study may be unreliable.

By proportion, this clonotype is medium-sized (0.01 to 0.1%). The chain links TRBV4-2 to TRBJ2-7; TRBD2 aligns across 9 bases. Germline V lookup: CDR1 LGHNA, CDR2 YNFKEQ. V lost 0 bases to trimming and J lost 2 bases; unmatched junction nucleotides: 2. This CDR3 has 15 residues. The CDR3 reads CASSQEVAGAYEQYF. The CDR3 DNA is TGTGCCAGCAGCCAAGAGGTAGCGGGAGCCTACGAGCAGTACTTC.

This clonotype has just one count. This chain links TRBV7-2 with TRBJ2-1; 9 bases are shared with TRBD1. Losses at the gene ends were 5 bases for V and 10 bases for J; bases not matched to a gene: 12. This CDR3 comprises 15 residues. Germline V gives CDR1 SGHTA, CDR2 FQGNSA. The CDR3 here is CASSRRDRVKHEQFF. CDR3 coding DNA: TGTGCCAGCAGCCGCCGGGACAGGGTGAAGCACGAGCAGTTCTTC. The whole variable domain, filled in from reference TRBV7-2 and TRBJ2-1, reads GAGVSQSPSNKVTEKGKDVELRCDPISGHTALYWYRQSLGQGLEFLIYFQGNSAPDKSGLPSDRFSAERTGGSVSTLTIQRTQQEDSAVYLCASSRRDRVKHEQFFGPGTRLTVL.

This clonotype came up many times. The chain joins TRBV6-2 or TRBV6-3 to TRBJ2-1; 7 bases fit TRBD2. The J call may be mistaken, given a closer DNA end match to TRBJ2-5. CDR1 and CDR2 from the germline V gene are MNHEY and SVGEGT. There are 14 residues in the CDR3. CDR3 sequence reads: CASTPRTRKETQYF. The CDR3 region has the DNA TGTGCCAGCACCCCGCGGACTAGAAAGGAGACCCAGTACTTC.

In its sample, this clonotype was seen a few times. This rearrangement joins TRBV6-1 to TRBJ1-2; tentative D call: TRBD1 (6 bases). Deletions cut 1 base from V and 2 bases from J, with 11 bases between. CDR3 length equals 15 residues. Germline CDR1 reads MNHNS; CDR2 reads SASEGT. CDR3 sequence reads: CASSEVTGTNYGYTF. DNA for the CDR3: TGTGCCAGCAGTGAAGTCACAGGGACGAACTATGGCTACACCTTC.

The chain employs TRBV6-1 and TRBJ2-6, with D perhaps TRBD1 (5 bases). Germline CDR1 is MNHNS and CDR2 is SASEGT. Trimming cost V 3 bases and J 0 bases, with 9 bases left between them. The CDR3 has 16 amino acids. CDR3 residues: CASSETESSGANVLTF. The CDR3 DNA reads as TGTGCCAGCAGTGAGACAGAGAGCTCTGGGGCCAACGTCCTGACTTTC.

This clonotype occurred a few times. This chain links TRBV7-8 with TRBJ1-1; the D gene is possibly TRBD1 (6 bases). This CDR3 comprises 14 residues. Germline values: CDR1 SGHVS, CDR2 FQNEAQ. The ends were cut back, 4 bases at V and 1 base at J, with 10 bases in the middle. The CDR3 is CASSSRTENTEAFF. CDR3 coding DNA: TGTGCCAGCAGCTCGCGGACAGAGAACACTGAAGCTTTCTTT.

This clonotype was recorded at least ten times. The rearrangement links TRBV6-1 to TRBJ1-1; a weak D match, TRBD1 (6 bases). The germline gives CDR1 MNHNS, CDR2 SASEGT. The CDR3 extends over 13 amino acids. Trimming left V 6 bases short and J 4 bases short, with 12 bases between. The CDR3: CASRQAGATEAFF. The CDR3 DNA is TGTGCCAGCAGACAGGCGGGGGCCACTGAAGCTTTCTTT.

This clonotype was detected many times. The chain couples TRBV10-3 to TRBJ2-2, with 12 bases that match TRBD2. Germline V gene sequence: CDR1 ENHRY, CDR2 SYGVKD. This CDR3 spans 14 amino acids. Trimming took 7 bases from V and 8 from J; bases not matched to a gene: 5. The CDR3 region has the DNA TGTGCCATCACCGGACTAGCGGGATCAGGGGAGCTGTTTTTT. Protein: CAITGLAGSGELFF.

This clonotype has only one observation. The chain combines TRBV4-1 with TRBJ1-1; no reliable D call. Trimming pared 1 base from V and 6 bases from J, leaving 18 bases between. Germline V lookup: CDR1 MGHRA, CDR2 YSYEKL. The CDR3 sequence is 16 residues long. CDR3 protein: CASSQVANILGSEAFF. CDR3 sequence (DNA): TGCGCCAGCAGCCAAGTAGCAAACATTTTGGGTTCTGAAGCTTTCTTT.

This clonotype is categorized as medium-sized. The chain links TRBV27 to TRBJ2-5, with TRBD1 identical over 7 bases. The DNA end is a closer match to TRBJ2-7, so the J assignment may be wrong. The V gene's germline CDR1 is MNHEY and CDR2 SMNVEV (reference sequence). This CDR3 has 15 residues. In nucleotides, the CDR3 is TGTGCCAGCAGTGCATCCGGGACAGCGCCCTACGAGCAGTACTTC. Amino acids: CASSASGTAPYEQYF.

This clonotype has a single count. The chain joins TRBV7-2 to TRBJ1-1; D call uncertain. Germline CDR1 and CDR2: SGHTA and FQGNSA. The CDR3 is made up of 13 amino acids. V lost 5 bases to trimming and J lost 3 bases, with 10 bases between them. The CDR3 nucleotides read TGTGCCAGCAGCGCCGGAAGCTACACTGAAGCTTTCTTT. Residues: CASSAGSYTEAFF. Combining the CDR3 with reference TRBV7-2 and TRBJ1-1 gives the whole variable domain GAGVSQSPSNKVTEKGKDVELRCDPISGHTALYWYRQSLGQGLEFLIYFQGNSAPDKSGLPSDRFSAERTGGSVSTLTIQRTQQEDSAVYLCASSAGSYTEAFFGQGTRLTVV.

Only a few counts were recorded for this clonotype. The V gene is TRBV6-5, the J gene TRBJ2-1; D not certain. Germline CDR1 reads MNHEY; CDR2 reads SVGAGI. Trimming took off 2 bases at V and 10 bases at J, with 15 bases between the two ends. The CDR3 consists of 14 residues. The CDR3 region has the DNA TGTGCCAGCAGTTACAGGGTGTCAGGCTACGAGCAGTTCTTC. Its translation is CASSYRVSGYEQFF.

The table lists this clonotype with a few counts. One junction end does not reproduce the germline sequence, and a read error may be involved. The J gene is TRBJ2-4, the V gene TRBV6-1; a possible D gene is TRBD1 (6 bases). Germline CDR1 reads MNHNS; CDR2 reads SASEGT. CDR3 length equals 13 residues. CDR3 loop: CASRVTGPDIQYF. CDR3 nucleotides: TGTGCCAGCAGGGTCACAGGGCCAGATATTCAGTATTTC.

This clonotype is termed medium-sized. The chain joins TRBV6-1 to TRBJ2-2; TRBD1 aligns across 7 bases. With V trimmed by 2 bases and J by 1 base, 1 base remained unmatched. The CDR3 has 15 amino acids. In germline, CDR1 is MNHNS, CDR2 SASEGT. The CDR3 coding sequence is TGTGCCAGCAGTGAAAGGACAGGGAACACCGGGGAGCTGTTTTTT. Its protein product is CASSERTGNTGELFF.

There are many counts of this clonotype. The chain is built from TRBV6-4 and TRBJ2-1; possibly TRBD1 or TRBD2 for D (5 bases each). V was cut by 10 bases and J by 7 bases, with 23 bases left in between. Germline lookup yields CDR1 MRHNA and CDR2 SNTAGT. CDR3 size: 15 residues. The DNA of the CDR3 is TGTGCCAAGTTGGACCGGGACCGAAAACAGAATGAGCAGTTCTTC. Amino acids: CAKLDRDRKQNEQFF.

The genes are TRBV6-1 and TRBJ2-3; 7 bases are shared with TRBD2. The germline V gene encodes CDR1 MNHNS and CDR2 SASEGT. There are 18 residues in the CDR3. V gave up 2 bases and J gave up 9 bases; unmatched junction bases: 20. CDR3 coding DNA: TGTGCCAGCAGTGAAAGGATAGCGGGCGGGTGGGCCAAAAACACGCAGTATTTT. Translation: CASSERIAGGWAKNTQYF.

This clonotype is classed as medium-sized. The chain employs TRBV6-1 and TRBJ1-1; unclear D gene. Germline V gives CDR1 MNHNS, CDR2 SASEGT. The CDR3 is 15 residues long. The V end was cut by 4 bases, the J end by 4 bases, with 16 bases between. CDR3 sequence: CASSGWVMGSTEAFF. DNA for the CDR3: TGTGCCAGCAGTGGTTGGGTCATGGGGTCCACTGAAGCTTTCTTT.

By sample fraction, this clonotype is medium-sized. This chain links TRBV28 with TRBJ2-1; TRBD1 matches at 12 bases. The end of the DNA is better explained by TRBJ2-7, so the J call may be wrong. The length of the CDR3 is 15 residues. The germline CDR1 and CDR2 sequences are MDHEN and SYDVKM. CDR3 protein: CASSIGGTGGHEQYF. DNA for the CDR3: TGTGCCAGCAGCATAGGGGGGACAGGGGGCCACGAGCAGTACTTC.

This clonotype is judged medium-sized (0.01 to 0.1%). The chain couples TRBV27 to TRBJ2-1, with TRBD2 identical over 14 bases. The germline CDR1 and CDR2 sequences are MNHEY and SMNVEV (reference sequence). Trimming at V came to 6 bases and at J to 7 bases, leaving 8 bases not matched to a gene. This CDR3 comprises 16 residues. The CDR3 here is CASRGGLAGVGNEQFF. For the CDR3, the DNA is TGTGCCAGCAGAGGGGGACTAGCGGGAGTAGGGAATGAGCAGTTCTTC.